Listed here is a single TCR beta chain. Clinical history reported by participants formed the basis on which cohorts were assigned. Trimming removed 0 bases at V and 3 bases at J, with 6 bases between. Germline CDR1 is LGHDT and CDR2 is YNNKEL (reference sequence). CDR3 length equals 15 residues. The data were obtained in a study of blood T cell repertoires in COVID-19. Per the authors' pipeline: Nucleated cell counts were estimated from reference gene primer amplification. Using immunoSEQ multiplex PCR, the repertoire was profiled, and TCRdb retains in-frame clones only, with some absent. That table is the source of V, J and clone size, and D and trimming were worked out from the DNA. The data hold fewer than 250,000 clones, with about 89% observed a single time.

This clonotype originated in a woman aged 18-29 years who had recovered from COVID-19. Sequencing used PBMCs or T cells enriched from blood (not recorded which). The chain links TRBV3-1 (or the pseudogene TRBV3-2) to TRBJ2-6; unclear D gene. Written as DNA, the CDR3 is TGTGCCAGCAGCCAAGACGGGTATGGGGCCAACGTCCTGACTTTC. Amino acids: CASSQDGYGANVLTF.